These 18 T cell receptor beta chains share one sample of origin, sequenced in a study of PD-1 blockade in classical Hodgkin lymphoma (dated by TCRdb to 2020 to 2021). The time point label, read with the paper, signifies: cycle 2 day 1 (C2D1) of nivolumab. Every trial patient had relapsed following autologous stem cell transplantation, and prior brentuximab vedotin exposure was what differed among cohorts A, B and C. The library was produced with the immunoSEQ multiplex PCR assay. TCRdb provides this immuneACCESS table in a form limited to in-frame rearrangements. Some clones are lacking; in checked studies, under half of them reflect an unresolved V gene, and why the rest are absent is not known. A total of 66,000 or so clones appear in this sample, 71% of them only once. The ten top clones hold less than 9.5% of the sample. The source was peripheral blood mononuclear cells (PBMCs), collected before the second cycle of nivolumab. These receptors originate from a human donor with classical Hodgkin lymphoma.

V usage is TRBV10-3 and J usage is TRBJ2-1, with 12 bases lining up with TRBD2. The germline V gene encodes CDR1 ENHRY and CDR2 SYGVKD. V trimming: 3 bases; J trimming: 3 bases; junction bases outside the gene matches: 3. The CDR3 loop spans 16 amino acids. CDR3 DNA: TGTGCCATCAGTGATCCGACTAGCGGGGGCTACAATGAGCAGTTCTTC. This sequence encodes CAISDPTSGGYNEQFF.

CDR3 protein: CASSKRDGTYEQYF. For the CDR3, the DNA is TGTGCCAGCAGTAAACGGGACGGAACCTACGAGCAGTACTTC. The V call is TRBV6-5, the J call TRBJ2-7; D may be TRBD1 or TRBD2 (5 bases each). The CDR3 covers 14 residues. Germline CDR1 is MNHEY and CDR2 is SVGAGI. V lost 5 bases and J 2 bases, leaving 13 bases between the germline ends.

This clone turned up a few times. CDR3 residues: CASYRYEQYF. CDR3 coding DNA: TGTGCCAGTTACAGATACGAGCAGTACTTC. V and J are TRBV27 and TRBJ2-7; D uncertain. Between the trimmed V and J ends, which lost 9 bases and 4 bases, there was a span of 7 bases. CDR1 and CDR2 (germline): MNHEY, SMNVEV (reference sequence). This CDR3 region has 10 residues.

The chain employs TRBV14 and TRBJ2-1, with D maybe TRBD2 (6 bases). Germline values: CDR1 SGHDN, CDR2 FVKESK. The CDR3 is 13 amino acids. Trimming left V 1 base short and J 9 bases short, with 10 bases between. The CDR3 DNA sequence: TGTGCCAGCAGCCAAGTTCCGGGGGTTGAGCAGTTCTTC. Translation gives CASSQVPGVEQFF.

This clone showed up just once. The rearrangement joins TRBV29-1 to TRBJ2-3; D gene ambiguous. In germline, CDR1 is SQVTM, CDR2 ANQGSEA. V was pared by 1 base and J by 3 bases, with 5 bases between. The CDR3 spans 12 residues. The CDR3 region is CSVEGRTDTQYF. CDR3 DNA sequence: TGCAGCGTTGAAGGAAGGACAGATACGCAGTATTTT.

The chain carries TRBV30 and TRBJ1-1, with TRBD1 matching 10 bases. Unmatched junction bases numbered 11, after V lost 2 bases and J lost 5 bases. The CDR3 has 16 residues. Germline loops: CDR1 GTSNPN, CDR2 SVGIG (reference sequence). CDR3 sequence: CAWSRQGASRDTEAFF. The CDR3 bases are TGTGCCTGGAGTAGACAGGGGGCGAGTAGGGATACTGAAGCTTTCTTT.

V gene TRBV29-1 combines with J gene TRBJ1-2; D unresolved. This CDR3 has 13 amino acids. CDR1 and CDR2 from the germline V gene are SQVTM and ANQGSEA. Deletions cut 1 base from V and 7 bases from J, with 13 bases between. The chain's CDR3 is CSVEVGTASGYTF. The CDR3 DNA reads as TGCAGCGTTGAAGTTGGCACAGCTAGTGGCTACACCTTC.

In this sample, this clone turned up a few times. This chain uses TRBV27 with TRBJ1-1, with 7 bases fitting TRBD1. The CDR3 consists of 14 residues. V trimming: 5 bases; J trimming: 1 base; junction bases outside the gene matches: 4. Germline V lookup: CDR1 MNHEY, CDR2 SMNVEV (reference sequence). The CDR3 is CASSQRQGNTEAFF. In DNA, the CDR3 is TGTGCCAGCAGTCAACGACAGGGGAACACTGAAGCTTTCTTT.

The V gene is TRBV10-2, the J gene TRBJ2-5; TRBD1 might be the D (6 bases). V lost 2 bases to trimming and J lost 4 bases, with 11 bases between them. This CDR3 is built from 14 residues. The germline V gene has CDR1 WSHSY and CDR2 SAAADI. CDR3 in DNA: TGCGCCAGCAGTGAGCCGGCAGGGGTAGAGACCCAGTACTTC. It yields the protein CASSEPAGVETQYF.

CDR3 DNA sequence: TGCGCCAGCAGCCTCCGGACGGTGAACACTGAAGCTTTCTTT. As protein: CASSLRTVNTEAFF. The chain links TRBV5-1 to TRBJ1-1; D gene uncertain. Trimming took off 4 bases at V and 0 bases at J, with 10 bases between the two ends. Germline CDR1 is SGHRS and CDR2 is YFSETQ. This CDR3 comprises 14 residues.

This clone has only a few counts. The V gene is TRBV7-9, the J gene TRBJ1-2, with D unclear. Germline assignment: CDR1 SEHNR and CDR2 FQNEAQ (reference sequence). This CDR3 region has 15 residues. The V end lost 3 bases, the J end lost 6 bases, and 17 bases lay between the germline ends. The CDR3 region has the DNA TGTGCCAGCAGCTTCCCGATTCTTTACTACGATGGCTACACCTTC. As protein: CASSFPILYYDGYTF.

This clone was picked up many times. V is TRBV7-9 and J is TRBJ2-2, with D perhaps assigned TRBD1 or TRBD2 (5 bases each). Trimming took off 5 bases at V and 5 bases at J, with 18 bases between the two ends. Per germline, CDR1 SEHNR and CDR2 FQNEAQ (reference sequence). The CDR3 spans 16 residues. The CDR3: CASSQTGTPGTGELFF. CDR3 nucleotide sequence: TGTGCCAGCAGCCAGACGGGGACCCCGGGAACCGGGGAGCTGTTTTTT.

The chain recombines TRBV5-4 with TRBJ2-7; TRBD2 is a possible D gene (7 bases). The CDR3 length is 14 residues. In germline, CDR1 is SGHNT, CDR2 YYREEE (reference sequence). Trimming pared 3 bases from V and 3 bases from J, leaving 13 bases between. CDR3 sequence: CASSWGGTFYEQYF. Written as DNA, the CDR3 is TGTGCCAGCAGCTGGGGGGGGACATTCTACGAGCAGTACTTC.

The J gene is TRBJ2-1, the V gene TRBV5-4, with D perhaps being TRBD1 or TRBD2 (5 bases each). CDR3 length: 15 amino acids. The germline gives CDR1 SGHNT, CDR2 YYREEE (reference sequence). Between the trimmed V and J ends, which lost 0 bases and 5 bases, there was a span of 12 bases. CDR3 in amino acids: CASSLGDRRDNEQFF. CDR3 nucleotide sequence: TGTGCCAGCAGCTTGGGGGACCGGAGAGACAATGAGCAGTTCTTC.

The chain recombines TRBV20-1 with TRBJ1-1; the D is unclear. The CDR3 is made up of 10 amino acids. The germline CDR1 and CDR2 sequences are DFQATT and SNEGSKA (reference sequence). The V gene lost 4 bases and the J gene lost 11 bases, with 11 bases spanning the gap. This chain's CDR3 is CSAILLGAFF. CDR3 nucleotides: TGCAGTGCTATACTATTGGGGGCTTTCTTT.

The chain is built from TRBV2 and TRBJ2-2, with no clear D. Trimming stripped 6 bases from V and 11 bases from J, with 10 bases between. This CDR3 is built from 11 residues. Germline CDR1 SNHLY, CDR2 FYNNEI. The DNA of the CDR3 is TGTGCCAGCAGGACCCCTCTTGAGCTGTTTTTT. Amino acids: CASRTPLELFF.

J is TRBJ1-3 and V is TRBV5-1; tentative D call: TRBD1 (5 bases). Germline V lookup: CDR1 SGHRS, CDR2 YFSETQ. Trimming cost V 0 bases and J 0 bases, with 7 bases left between them. The CDR3 extends over 15 amino acids. The chain's CDR3 is CASSLGGSSGNTIYF. Written as DNA, the CDR3 is TGCGCCAGCAGCTTGGGGGGGAGCTCTGGAAACACCATATATTTT.

The genes are TRBV29-1 and TRBJ1-3; no clear D. From germline, CDR1 is SQVTM and CDR2 ANQGSEA. This CDR3 spans 14 amino acids. The V end was cut by 6 bases, the J end by 0 bases, with 12 bases between. The CDR3 is CSVVWTDSGNTIYF. The CDR3 coding sequence is TGCAGCGTCGTATGGACCGACTCTGGAAACACCATATATTTT.